This record looks at one T cell receptor (beta chain) sequence and its context. The antigen remains unidentified. Assay: immunoSEQ multiplex PCR; the TCRdb copy retains only in-frame clones and omits some. Of some 330,000 clones listed, roughly 89% were seen once; the top ten hold around 0.84%. V shed 1 base and J shed 4 bases, with 11 bases lying between them. Looked up from germline, CDR1 is SGHAT and CDR2 is FQNNGV. The CDR3 has 15 residues. This specimen belongs to a study of cytomegalovirus exposure and HLA in healthy donors. General study points: The dataset shows that most TCR sequences were rare, while some public TCRs occurred in many donors.

Sequencing was done on a sample of PBMCs. The origin of this receptor is a woman under 30 in good health and CMV-seronegative. The chain links TRBV11-2 to TRBJ1-5; D is undetermined. CDR3 bases: TGTGCCAGCAGCTTAGGTACTACGGCTAATCAGCCCCAGCATTTT. Its protein is CASSLGTTANQPQHF.